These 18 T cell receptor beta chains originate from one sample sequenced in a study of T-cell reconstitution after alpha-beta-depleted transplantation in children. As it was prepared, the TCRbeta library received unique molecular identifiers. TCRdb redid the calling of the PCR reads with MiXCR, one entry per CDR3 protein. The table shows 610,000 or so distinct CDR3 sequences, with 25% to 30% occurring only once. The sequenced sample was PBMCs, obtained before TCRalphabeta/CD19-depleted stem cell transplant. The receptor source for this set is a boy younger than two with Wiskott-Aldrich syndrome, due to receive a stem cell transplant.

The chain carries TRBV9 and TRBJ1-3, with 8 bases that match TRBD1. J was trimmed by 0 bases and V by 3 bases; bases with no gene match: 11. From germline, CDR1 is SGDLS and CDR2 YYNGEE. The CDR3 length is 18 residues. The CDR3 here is CASSDPSLDRGSGNTIYF. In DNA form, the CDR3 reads TGTGCCAGCAGCGACCCGTCCCTTGACAGGGGCTCTGGAAACACCATATATTTT.

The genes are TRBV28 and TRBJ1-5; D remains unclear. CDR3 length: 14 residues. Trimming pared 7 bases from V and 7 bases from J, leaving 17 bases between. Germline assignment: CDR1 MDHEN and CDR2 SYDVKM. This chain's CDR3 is CASNPPSVGQPQHF. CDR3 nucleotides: TGTGCCAGCAACCCCCCGTCAGTCGGCCAGCCCCAGCATTTT.

The CDR3 DNA follows: TGTGCCAGCAGCTCAGTTCGCTCTGGGGCCAACGTCCTGACTTTC. It translates to CASSSVRSGANVLTF. This chain connects TRBV11-2 to TRBJ2-6; no reliable D call. Germline CDR1 is SGHAT and CDR2 is FQNNGV. V shed 4 bases and J shed 0 bases, with 7 bases lying between them. CDR3 length: 15 residues.

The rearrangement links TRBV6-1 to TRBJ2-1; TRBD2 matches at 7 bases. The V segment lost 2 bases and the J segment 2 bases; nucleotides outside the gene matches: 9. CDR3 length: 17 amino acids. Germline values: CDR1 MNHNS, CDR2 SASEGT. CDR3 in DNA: TGTGCCAGCAGTGAATACACCGCGGGAGTGGCCTACAATGAGCAGTTCTTC. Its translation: CASSEYTAGVAYNEQFF.

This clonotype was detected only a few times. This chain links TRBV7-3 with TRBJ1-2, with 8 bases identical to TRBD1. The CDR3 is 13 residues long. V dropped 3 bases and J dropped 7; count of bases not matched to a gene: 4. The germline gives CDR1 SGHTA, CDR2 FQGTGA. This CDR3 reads CASSFGQGRGYTF. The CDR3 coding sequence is TGTGCCAGCAGCTTTGGACAGGGTCGTGGCTACACCTTC.

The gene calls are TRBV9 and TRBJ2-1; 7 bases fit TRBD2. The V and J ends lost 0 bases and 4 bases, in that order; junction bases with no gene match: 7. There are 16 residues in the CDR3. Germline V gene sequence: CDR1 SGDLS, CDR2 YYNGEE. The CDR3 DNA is TGTGCCAGCAGCGTAGGGGGAGGGCAGAATTACAATGAGCAGTTCTTC. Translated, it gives CASSVGGGQNYNEQFF.

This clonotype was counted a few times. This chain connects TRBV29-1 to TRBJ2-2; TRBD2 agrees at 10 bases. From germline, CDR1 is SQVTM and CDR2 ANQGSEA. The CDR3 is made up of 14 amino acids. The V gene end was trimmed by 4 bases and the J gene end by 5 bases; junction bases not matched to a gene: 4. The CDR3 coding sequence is TGCAGCGTTGCGCTAGCGGGAGTTACCGGGGAGCTGTTTTTT. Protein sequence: CSVALAGVTGELFF.

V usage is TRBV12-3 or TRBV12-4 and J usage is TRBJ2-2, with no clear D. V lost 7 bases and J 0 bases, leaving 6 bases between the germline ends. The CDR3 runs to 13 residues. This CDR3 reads CASIIPNTGELFF. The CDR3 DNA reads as TGTGCCAGCATCATCCCGAACACCGGGGAGCTGTTTTTT.

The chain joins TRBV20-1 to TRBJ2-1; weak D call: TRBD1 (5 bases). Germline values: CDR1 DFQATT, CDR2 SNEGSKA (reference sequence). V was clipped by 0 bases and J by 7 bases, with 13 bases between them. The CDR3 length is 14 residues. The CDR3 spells CSARDLYRGNEQFF. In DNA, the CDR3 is TGCAGTGCTAGAGATTTGTATAGGGGAAATGAGCAGTTCTTC.

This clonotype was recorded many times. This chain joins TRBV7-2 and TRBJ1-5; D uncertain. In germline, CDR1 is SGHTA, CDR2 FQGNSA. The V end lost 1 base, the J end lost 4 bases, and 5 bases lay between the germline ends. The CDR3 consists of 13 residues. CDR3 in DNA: TGTGCCAGCAGCTTAGTGATTAATCAGCCCCAGCATTTT. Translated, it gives CASSLVINQPQHF.

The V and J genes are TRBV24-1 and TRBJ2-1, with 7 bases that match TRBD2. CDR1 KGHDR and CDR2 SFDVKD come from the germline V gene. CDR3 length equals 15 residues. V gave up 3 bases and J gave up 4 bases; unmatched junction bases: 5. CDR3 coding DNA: TGTGCCACCAGTGATCTATGGGAGGGGTACAATGAGCAGTTCTTC. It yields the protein CATSDLWEGYNEQFF.

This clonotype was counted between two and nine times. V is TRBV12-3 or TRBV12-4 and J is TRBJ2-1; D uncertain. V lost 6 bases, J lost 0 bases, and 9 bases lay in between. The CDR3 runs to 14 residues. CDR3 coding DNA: TGTGCCAGCAGGGGGATCAGCTCCTACAATGAGCAGTTCTTC. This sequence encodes CASRGISSYNEQFF.

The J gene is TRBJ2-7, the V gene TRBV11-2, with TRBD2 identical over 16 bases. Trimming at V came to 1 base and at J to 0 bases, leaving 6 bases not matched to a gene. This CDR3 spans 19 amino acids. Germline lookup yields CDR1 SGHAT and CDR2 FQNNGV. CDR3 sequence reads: CASSLGGTSGRVNSYEQYF. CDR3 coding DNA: TGTGCCAGCAGCTTAGGTGGGACTAGCGGGAGGGTCAACTCCTACGAGCAGTACTTC.

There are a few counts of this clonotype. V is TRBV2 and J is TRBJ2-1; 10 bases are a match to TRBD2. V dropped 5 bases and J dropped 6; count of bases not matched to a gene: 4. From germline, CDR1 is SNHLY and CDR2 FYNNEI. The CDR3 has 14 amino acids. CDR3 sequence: CASSSGRAFNEQFF. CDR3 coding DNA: TGTGCCAGCAGTAGCGGGAGGGCCTTCAATGAGCAGTTCTTC. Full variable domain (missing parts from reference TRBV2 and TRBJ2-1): EPEVTQTPSHQVTQMGQEVILRCVPISNHLYFYWYRQILGQKVEFLVSFYNNEISEKSEIFDDQFSVERPDGSNFTLKIRSTKLEDSAMYFCASSSGRAFNEQFFGPGTRLTVL.

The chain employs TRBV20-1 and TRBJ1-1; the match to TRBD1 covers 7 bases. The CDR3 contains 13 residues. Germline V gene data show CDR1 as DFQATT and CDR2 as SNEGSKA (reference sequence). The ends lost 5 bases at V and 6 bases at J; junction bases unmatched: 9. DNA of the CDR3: TGCAGTGCTGTAAGACAGGGAGGAGCTGAAGCTTTCTTT. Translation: CSAVRQGGAEAFF.

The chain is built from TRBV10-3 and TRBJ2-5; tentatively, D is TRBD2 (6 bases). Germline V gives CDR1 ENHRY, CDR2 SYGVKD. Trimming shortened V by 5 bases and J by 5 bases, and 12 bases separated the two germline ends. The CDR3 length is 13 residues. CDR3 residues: CAISRGLSETQYF. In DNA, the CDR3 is TGTGCCATCAGTAGGGGACTTTCGGAGACCCAGTACTTC.

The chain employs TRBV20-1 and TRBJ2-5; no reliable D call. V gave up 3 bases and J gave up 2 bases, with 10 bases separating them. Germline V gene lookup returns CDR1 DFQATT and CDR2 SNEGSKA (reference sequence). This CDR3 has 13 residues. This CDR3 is CSARDPEQETQYF. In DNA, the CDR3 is TGCAGTGCTAGGGACCCAGAGCAAGAGACCCAGTACTTC.

CDR3 loop: CASSYSASGAYEQYF. In DNA form, the CDR3 reads TGTGCCAGCAGCTATTCGGCTAGCGGGGCCTACGAGCAGTACTTC. The V and J genes are TRBV7-2 and TRBJ2-7; 9 bases align to TRBD2. The CDR3 consists of 15 residues. The germline V gene encodes CDR1 SGHTA and CDR2 FQGNSA. The V segment lost 4 bases and the J segment 2 bases; nucleotides outside the gene matches: 6.